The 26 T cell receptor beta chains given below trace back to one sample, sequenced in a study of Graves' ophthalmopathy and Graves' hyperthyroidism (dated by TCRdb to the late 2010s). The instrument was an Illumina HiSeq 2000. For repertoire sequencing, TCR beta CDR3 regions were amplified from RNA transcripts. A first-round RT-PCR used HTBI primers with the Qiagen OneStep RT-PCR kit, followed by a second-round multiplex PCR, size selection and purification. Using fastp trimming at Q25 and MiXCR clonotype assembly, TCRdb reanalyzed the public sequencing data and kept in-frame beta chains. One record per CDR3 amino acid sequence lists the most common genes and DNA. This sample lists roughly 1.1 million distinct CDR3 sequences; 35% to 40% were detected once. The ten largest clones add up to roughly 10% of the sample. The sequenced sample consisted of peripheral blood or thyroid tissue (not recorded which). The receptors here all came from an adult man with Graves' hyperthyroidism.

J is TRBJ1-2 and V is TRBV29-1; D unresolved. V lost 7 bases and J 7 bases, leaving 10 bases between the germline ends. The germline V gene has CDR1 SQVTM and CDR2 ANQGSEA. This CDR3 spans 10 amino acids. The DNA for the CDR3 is TGCAGCGCCCGGACGGGTGGCTACACCTTC. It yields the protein CSARTGGYTF. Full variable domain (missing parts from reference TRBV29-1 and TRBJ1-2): SAVISQKPSRDICQRGTSLTIQCQVDSQVTMMFWYRQQPGQSLTLIATANQGSEATYESGFVIDKFPISRPNLTFSTLTVSNMSPEDSSIYLCSARTGGYTFGSGTRLTVV.

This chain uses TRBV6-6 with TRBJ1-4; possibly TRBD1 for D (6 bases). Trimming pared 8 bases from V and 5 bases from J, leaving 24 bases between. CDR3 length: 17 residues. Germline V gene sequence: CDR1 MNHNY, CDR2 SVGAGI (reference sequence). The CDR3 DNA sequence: TGTGCCAGCGGCTCACTTAACGACAGGACAAAGAATGAAAAACTGTTTTTT. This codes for CASGSLNDRTKNEKLFF.

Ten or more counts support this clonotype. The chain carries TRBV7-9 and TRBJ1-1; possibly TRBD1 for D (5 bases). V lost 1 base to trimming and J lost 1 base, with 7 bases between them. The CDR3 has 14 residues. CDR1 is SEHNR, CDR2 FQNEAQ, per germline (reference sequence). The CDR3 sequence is CASSLGQGNTEAFF. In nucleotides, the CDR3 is TGTGCCAGCAGCTTAGGGCAGGGGAACACTGAAGCTTTCTTT.

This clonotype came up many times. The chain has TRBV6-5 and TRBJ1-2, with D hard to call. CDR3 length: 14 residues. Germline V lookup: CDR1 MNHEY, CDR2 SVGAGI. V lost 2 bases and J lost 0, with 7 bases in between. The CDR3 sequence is CASSYTVANYGYTF. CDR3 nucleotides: TGTGCCAGCAGTTACACCGTGGCTAACTATGGCTACACCTTC.

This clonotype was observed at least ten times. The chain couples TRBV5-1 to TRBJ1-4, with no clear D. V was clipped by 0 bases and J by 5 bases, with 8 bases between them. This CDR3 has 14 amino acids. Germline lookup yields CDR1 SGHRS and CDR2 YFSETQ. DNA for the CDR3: TGCGCCAGCAGCTTGGCCCCGAGGAATGAAAAACTGTTTTTT. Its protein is CASSLAPRNEKLFF.

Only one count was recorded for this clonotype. CDR3 sequence reads: CAPSGRTETQYF. The CDR3 nucleotides read TGTGCCCCTAGCGGGAGAACAGAGACCCAGTACTTC. The chain has TRBV15 and TRBJ2-5; 10 nucleotides match TRBD2. CDR3 length: 12 amino acids. The V and J ends lost 11 bases and 4 bases, in that order; junction bases with no gene match: 4. Germline-derived CDR1 and CDR2 are LNHNV and YYDKDF (reference sequence). Complete variable domain (other parts from reference TRBV15 and TRBJ2-5): DAMVIQNPRYQVTQFGKPVTLSCSQTLNHNVMYWYQQKSSQAPKLLFHYYDKDFNNEADTPDNFQSRRPNTSFCFLDIRSPGLGDTAMYLCAPSGRTETQYFGPGTRLLVL.

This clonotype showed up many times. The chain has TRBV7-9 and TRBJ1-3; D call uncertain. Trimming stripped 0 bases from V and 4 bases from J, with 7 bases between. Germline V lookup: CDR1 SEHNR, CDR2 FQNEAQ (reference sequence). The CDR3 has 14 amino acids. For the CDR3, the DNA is TGTGCCAGCAGCTTAGCCGGGGTCGGAAACACCATATATTTT. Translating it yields CASSLAGVGNTIYF.

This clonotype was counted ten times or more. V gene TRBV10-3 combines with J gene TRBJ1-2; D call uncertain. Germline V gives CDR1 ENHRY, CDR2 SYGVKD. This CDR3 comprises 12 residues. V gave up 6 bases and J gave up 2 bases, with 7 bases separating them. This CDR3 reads CAIRTTNYGYTF. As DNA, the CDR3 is TGTGCCATCAGAACAACAAACTATGGCTACACCTTC.

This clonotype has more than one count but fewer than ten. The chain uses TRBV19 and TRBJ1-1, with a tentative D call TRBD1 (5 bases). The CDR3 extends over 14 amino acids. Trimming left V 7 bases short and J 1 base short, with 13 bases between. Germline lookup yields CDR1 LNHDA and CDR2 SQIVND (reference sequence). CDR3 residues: CASTGLSGNTEAFF. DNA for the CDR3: TGTGCCAGTACGGGACTGTCGGGGAACACTGAAGCTTTCTTT.

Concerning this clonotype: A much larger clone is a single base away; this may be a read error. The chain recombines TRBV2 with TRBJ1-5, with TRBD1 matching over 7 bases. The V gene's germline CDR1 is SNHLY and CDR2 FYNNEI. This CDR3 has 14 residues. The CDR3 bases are TGTGCCAGCAGTGATCAGGGGGGCTATCAGCCCCGGCATTTT. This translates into CASSDQGGYQPRHF.

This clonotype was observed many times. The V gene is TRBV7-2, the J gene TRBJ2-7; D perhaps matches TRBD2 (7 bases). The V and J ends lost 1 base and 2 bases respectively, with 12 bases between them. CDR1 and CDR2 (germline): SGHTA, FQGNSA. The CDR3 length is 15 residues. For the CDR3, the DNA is TGTGCCAGCAGCTTAGAGTGGGGGGGCACCTACGAGCAGTACTTC. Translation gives CASSLEWGGTYEQYF.

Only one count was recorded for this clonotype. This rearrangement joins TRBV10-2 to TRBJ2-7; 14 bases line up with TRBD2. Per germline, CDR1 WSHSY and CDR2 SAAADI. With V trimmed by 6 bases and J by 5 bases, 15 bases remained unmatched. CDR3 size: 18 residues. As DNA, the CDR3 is TGCGCCAGCAGCCCCTTAGGACTAGCGGGAGGAGGAGGACACGAGCAGTACTTC. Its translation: CASSPLGLAGGGGHEQYF.

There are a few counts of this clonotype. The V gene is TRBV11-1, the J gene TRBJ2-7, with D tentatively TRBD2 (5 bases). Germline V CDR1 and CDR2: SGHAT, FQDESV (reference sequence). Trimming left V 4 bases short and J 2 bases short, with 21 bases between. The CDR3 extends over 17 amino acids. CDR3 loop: CASSSPVHTGMTYEQYF. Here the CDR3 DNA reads TGTGCCAGCAGCTCACCTGTTCATACGGGGATGACCTACGAGCAGTACTTC.

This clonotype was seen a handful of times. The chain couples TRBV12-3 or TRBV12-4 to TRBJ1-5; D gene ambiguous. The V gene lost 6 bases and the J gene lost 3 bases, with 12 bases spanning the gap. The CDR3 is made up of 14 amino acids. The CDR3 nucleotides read TGTGCCAGCAGCTCCAACATACTCAATCAGCCCCAGCATTTT. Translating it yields CASSSNILNQPQHF.

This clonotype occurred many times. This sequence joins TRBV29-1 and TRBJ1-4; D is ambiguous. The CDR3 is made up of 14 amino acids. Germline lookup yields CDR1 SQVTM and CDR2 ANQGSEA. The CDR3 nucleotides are TGCAGGGTTCCGCCAGCGTGGTGGGGAGAAAAACTGTTTTTT. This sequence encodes CRVPPAWWGEKLFF. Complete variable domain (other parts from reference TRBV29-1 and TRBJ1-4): SAVISQKPSRDICQRGTSLTIQCQVDSQVTMMFWYRQQPGQSLTLIATANQGSEATYESGFVIDKFPISRPNLTFSTLTVSNMSPEDSSIYLCRVPPAWWGEKLFFGSGTQLSVL.

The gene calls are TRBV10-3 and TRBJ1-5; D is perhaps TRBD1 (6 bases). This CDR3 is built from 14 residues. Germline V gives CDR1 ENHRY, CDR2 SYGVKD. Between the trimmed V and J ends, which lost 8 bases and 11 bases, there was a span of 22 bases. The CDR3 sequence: CAIGRGGTDAAQHF. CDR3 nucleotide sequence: TGTGCCATCGGAAGGGGGGGGACCGATGCGGCCCAGCATTTT.

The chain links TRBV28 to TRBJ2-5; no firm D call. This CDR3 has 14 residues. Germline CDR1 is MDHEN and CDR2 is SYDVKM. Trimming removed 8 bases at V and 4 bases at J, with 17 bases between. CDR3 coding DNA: TGTGCCAGCCGCAGAAGGACGTTATCAGAGACCCAGTACTTC. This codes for CASRRRTLSETQYF. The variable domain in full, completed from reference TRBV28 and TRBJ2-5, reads DVKVTQSSRYLVKRTGEKVFLECVQDMDHENMFWYRQDPGLGLRLIYFSYDVKMKEKGDIPEGYSVSREKKERFSLILESASTNQTSMYLCASRRRTLSETQYFGPGTRLLVL.

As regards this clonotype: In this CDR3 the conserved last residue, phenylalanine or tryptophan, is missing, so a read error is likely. DNA of the CDR3: TGTGCCAGCAGCTACGGACTAGCGGGAGTGAGCGAGACCCAGTACGTC. Translation gives CASSYGLAGVSETQYV. The chain employs TRBV13 and TRBJ2-5; 13 bases align to TRBD2. The germline V gene encodes CDR1 PRHDT and CDR2 FYEKMQ (reference sequence). The J segment lost 5 bases and the V segment lost 4 bases, leaving 7 bases of the junction unmatched. The CDR3 runs to 16 residues.

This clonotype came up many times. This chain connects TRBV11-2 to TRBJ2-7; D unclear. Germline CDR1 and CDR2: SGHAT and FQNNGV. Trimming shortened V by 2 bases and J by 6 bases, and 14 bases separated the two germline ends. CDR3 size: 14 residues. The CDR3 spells CASSLFGDSAEQYF. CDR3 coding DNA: TGTGCCAGCAGCTTATTCGGAGATTCGGCCGAGCAGTACTTC.

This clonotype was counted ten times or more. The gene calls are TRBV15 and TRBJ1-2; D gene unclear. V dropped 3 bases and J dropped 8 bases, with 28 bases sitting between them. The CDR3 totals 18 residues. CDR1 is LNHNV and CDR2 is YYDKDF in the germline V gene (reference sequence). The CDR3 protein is CATSSPRGEAPTAVGYTF. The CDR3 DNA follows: TGTGCCACCAGCAGCCCCCGCGGGGAAGCCCCCACGGCCGTCGGCTACACCTTC.

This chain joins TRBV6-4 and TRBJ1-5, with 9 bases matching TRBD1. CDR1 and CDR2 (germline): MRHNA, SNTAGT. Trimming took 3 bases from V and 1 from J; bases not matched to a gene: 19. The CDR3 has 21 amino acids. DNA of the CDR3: TGTGCCAGCAGTGAACCGACCGGGACAGGGCAACTCGCGGGGAGCAATCAGCCCCAGCATTTT. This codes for CASSEPTGTGQLAGSNQPQHF.

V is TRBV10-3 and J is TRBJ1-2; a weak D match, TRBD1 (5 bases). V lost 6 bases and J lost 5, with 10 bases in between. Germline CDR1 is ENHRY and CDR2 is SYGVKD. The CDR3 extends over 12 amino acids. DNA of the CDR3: TGTGCCATCAGCCGGACATCGTATGGCTACACCTTC. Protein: CAISRTSYGYTF.

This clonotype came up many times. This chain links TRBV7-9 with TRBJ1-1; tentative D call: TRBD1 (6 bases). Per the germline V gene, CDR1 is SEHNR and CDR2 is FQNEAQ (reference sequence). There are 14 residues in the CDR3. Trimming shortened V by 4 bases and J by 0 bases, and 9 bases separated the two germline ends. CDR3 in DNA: TGTGCCAGCAGCTCCCAGGGGTTGAACACTGAAGCTTTCTTT. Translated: CASSSQGLNTEAFF. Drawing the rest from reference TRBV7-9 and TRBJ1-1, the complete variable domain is DTGVSQNPRHKITKRGQNVTFRCDPISEHNRLYWYRQTLGQGPEFLTYFQNEAQLEKSRLLSDRFSAERPKGSFSTLEIQRTEQGDSAMYLCASSSQGLNTEAFFGQGTRLTVV.

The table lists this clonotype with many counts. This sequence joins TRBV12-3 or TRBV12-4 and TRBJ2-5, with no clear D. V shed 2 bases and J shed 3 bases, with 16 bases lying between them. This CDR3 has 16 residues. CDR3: CASSLWAASTKETQYF. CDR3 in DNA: TGTGCCAGCAGTTTATGGGCAGCCTCGACCAAAGAGACCCAGTACTTC.

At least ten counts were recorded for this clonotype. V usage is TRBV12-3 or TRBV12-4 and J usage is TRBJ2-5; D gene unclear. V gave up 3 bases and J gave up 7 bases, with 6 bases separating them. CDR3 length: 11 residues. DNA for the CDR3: TGTGCCAGCAGTTTCTCGGTGACCCAGTACTTC. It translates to CASSFSVTQYF.

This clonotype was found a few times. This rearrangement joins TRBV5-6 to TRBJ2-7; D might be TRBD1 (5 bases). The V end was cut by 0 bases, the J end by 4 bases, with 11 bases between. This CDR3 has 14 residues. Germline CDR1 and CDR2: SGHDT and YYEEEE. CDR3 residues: CASSLAEQEYEQYF. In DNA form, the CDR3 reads TGTGCCAGCAGCTTGGCGGAACAGGAATACGAGCAGTACTTC.